These 21 T cell receptor beta chains share one sample of origin, sequenced in a study of T cells expressing NK-cell markers. Reanalyzing the 5' RACE reads, TCRdb keeps one entry per CDR3 protein, without DNA. The table lists some 190,000 distinct CDR3 sequences, with just over 20% in the top ten. Sequencing used blood T cells: a sorted CD56 or NKG2C T cell subset, CD4+ or CD8+ T cells, or bulk PBMC T cells (not recorded which). These receptors were taken from a man between 18 and 69 years old in good health.

The chain employs TRBV5-4 and TRBJ2-5. This CDR3 has 14 residues. Germline assignment: CDR1 SGHNT and CDR2 YYREEE (reference sequence). CDR3 in amino acids: CASSLASPQETQYF.

The chain links TRBV27 to TRBJ2-7; the D gene TCRdb calls, TRBD1, cannot be checked with no DNA. The length of the CDR3 is 13 residues. CDR1 and CDR2 from the germline V gene are MNHEY and SMNVEV (reference sequence). Here the CDR3 reads CASSLGHFYEQYF.

J is TRBJ2-7 and V is TRBV12-5; the D call of TRBD1 rests on TCRdb alone, since no DNA is present to check it. The CDR3 has 21 amino acids. Per the germline V gene, CDR1 is LGHNT and CDR2 is FRNRAP. CDR3: CASGLEGQMINSFAYSYEQYF.

The rearrangement links TRBV27 to TRBJ2-2. The CDR3 runs 15 residues. Germline assignment: CDR1 MNHEY and CDR2 SMNVEV (reference sequence). The CDR3 protein is CASSFTVVGTGELFF.

The chain links TRBV14 to TRBJ1-1. Germline V lookup: CDR1 SGHDN, CDR2 FVKESK. The CDR3 spans 15 residues. The CDR3 region is CASSRIQLLNTEAFF.

V is TRBV12-3 or TRBV12-4 and J is TRBJ1-6. CDR3 length: 16 amino acids. The CDR3 loop is CASAGLRGDYNSPLHF.

The CDR3 loop is CASSRYGSVSNQPQHF. The V and J genes are TRBV12-3 or TRBV12-4 and TRBJ1-5; TCRdb lists TRBD1, though no DNA is available to test this call. The CDR3 is 16 amino acids.

The gene calls are TRBV18 and TRBJ2-3; checking the TCRdb D call of TRBD2 is not possible without DNA. This CDR3 is built from 15 residues. The germline gives CDR1 KGHSH, CDR2 LQKENI. The CDR3 sequence: CASSPPASGADTQYF.

The chain recombines TRBV19 with TRBJ2-7; TCRdb's assignment of TRBD2 cannot be checked, as there is no DNA. This CDR3 has 15 amino acids. The V gene's germline CDR1 is LNHDA and CDR2 SQIVND (reference sequence). The CDR3: CASSTGPYPPYEQYF.

The gene calls are TRBV23-1 and TRBJ2-2; TCRdb gives TRBD1 as the D gene, but with no DNA this cannot be confirmed. TRBV23-1 is reported as an ORF; its role is uncertain. This CDR3 region has 17 residues. CDR3 loop: CASSPPRQGRNTGELFF.

The chain combines TRBV5-1 with TRBJ1-1; with no DNA, the TCRdb D assignment of TRBD1 cannot be verified. Germline CDR1 SGHRS, CDR2 YFSETQ. The CDR3 sequence is 17 residues long. CDR3 sequence reads: CASSPGDNLGVNTEAFF.

The chain has TRBV5-1 and TRBJ2-1. Germline CDR1 reads SGHRS; CDR2 reads YFSETQ. CDR3 length: 12 residues. The CDR3 loop reads CASSWNINEQFF.

The chain is built from TRBV5-4 and TRBJ1-1; without DNA, the TCRdb call of TRBD1 cannot be checked. Germline CDR1 SGHNT, CDR2 YYREEE (reference sequence). The CDR3 runs to 12 residues. CDR3: CASSLGDRDAFF.

This chain links TRBV2 with TRBJ2-1; TCRdb's D gene call, TRBD1, goes unchecked for lack of DNA. In germline, CDR1 is SNHLY, CDR2 FYNNEI. This CDR3 region has 18 residues. The CDR3 loop reads CASSDFPGQGPPGSEQFF.

The chain joins TRBV5-1 to TRBJ1-1. Germline V gives CDR1 SGHRS, CDR2 YFSETQ. The CDR3 sequence is 15 residues long. CDR3: CASSLSTGTNTEAFF.

The rearrangement uses TRBV19 and TRBJ1-1; the D gene TCRdb calls, TRBD1, cannot be checked with no DNA. The CDR3 has 17 amino acids. CDR1 and CDR2 from the germline V gene are LNHDA and SQIVND (reference sequence). The CDR3 is CASSIGGRVFLNTEAFF.

This chain connects TRBV7-9 to TRBJ2-5; TCRdb selects TRBD2, and the lack of DNA leaves this call unchecked. Per germline, CDR1 SEHNR and CDR2 FQNEAQ (reference sequence). The CDR3 is 16 amino acids. CDR3 sequence reads: CASSLGLAEIQETQYF.

The CDR3 spells CASRYTGELFF. V is TRBV25-1 and J is TRBJ2-2. This CDR3 is built from 11 residues. The germline V gene encodes CDR1 MGHDK and CDR2 SYGVNS.

The rearrangement joins TRBV5-1 to TRBJ2-3; TCRdb returns TRBD1, unconfirmable since there is no DNA. This CDR3 contains 16 residues. CDR1 is SGHRS, CDR2 YFSETQ, per germline. CDR3 in amino acids: CASRKYGDGNTDTQYF. Together with reference TRBV5-1 and TRBJ2-3, the CDR3 gives the full variable domain: KAGVTQTPRYLIKTRGQQVTLSCSPISGHRSVSWYQQTPGQGLQFLFEYFSETQRNKGNFPGRFSGRQFSNSRSEMNVSTLELGDSALYLCASRKYGDGNTDTQYFGPGTRLTVL.

V gene TRBV5-6 combines with J gene TRBJ2-5; TCRdb reports TRBD1, a call that lacks DNA to check it against. CDR1 SGHDT and CDR2 YYEEEE come from the germline V gene. This CDR3 spans 14 amino acids. This chain's CDR3 is CASSTGQGWETQYF.

V gene TRBV29-1 combines with J gene TRBJ2-1; TCRdb's D gene call, TRBD2, goes unchecked for lack of DNA. The CDR3 sequence is 18 residues long. Germline values: CDR1 SQVTM, CDR2 ANQGSEA. The CDR3 region is CSVEVDLSGGGSYNEQFF.